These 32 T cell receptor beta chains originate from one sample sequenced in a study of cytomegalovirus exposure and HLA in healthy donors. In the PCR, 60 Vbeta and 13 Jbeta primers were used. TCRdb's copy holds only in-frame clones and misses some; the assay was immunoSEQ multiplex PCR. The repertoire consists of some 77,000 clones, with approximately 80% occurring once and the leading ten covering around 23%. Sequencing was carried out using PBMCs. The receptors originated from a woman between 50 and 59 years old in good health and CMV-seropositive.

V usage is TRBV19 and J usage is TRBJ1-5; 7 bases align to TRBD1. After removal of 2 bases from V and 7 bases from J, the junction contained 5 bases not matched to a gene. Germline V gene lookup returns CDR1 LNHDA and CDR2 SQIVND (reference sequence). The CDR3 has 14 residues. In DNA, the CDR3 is TGTGCCAGTAGTATATCGACAGGGTTGCAGCCCCAGCATTTT. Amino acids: CASSISTGLQPQHF.

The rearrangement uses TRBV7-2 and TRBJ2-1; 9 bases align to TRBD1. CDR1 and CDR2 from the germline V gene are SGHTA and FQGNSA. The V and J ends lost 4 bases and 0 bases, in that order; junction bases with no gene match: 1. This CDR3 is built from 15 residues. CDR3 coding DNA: TGTGCCAGCAGCTCGGACAGGGGCTCCTACAATGAGCAGTTCTTC. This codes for CASSSDRGSYNEQFF.

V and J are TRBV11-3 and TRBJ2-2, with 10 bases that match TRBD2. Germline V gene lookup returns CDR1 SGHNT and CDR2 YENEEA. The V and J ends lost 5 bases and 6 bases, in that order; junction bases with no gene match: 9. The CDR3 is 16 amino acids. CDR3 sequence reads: CASSPQQAGGPGELFF. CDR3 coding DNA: TGTGCCAGCAGCCCGCAGCAAGCGGGAGGGCCCGGGGAGCTGTTTTTT. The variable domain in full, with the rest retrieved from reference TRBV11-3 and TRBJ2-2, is EAGVVQSPRYKIIEKKQPVAFWCNPISGHNTLYWYLQNLGQGPELLIRYENEEAVDDSQLPKDRFSAERLKGVDSTLKIQPAELGDSAVYLCASSPQQAGGPGELFFGEGSRLTVL.

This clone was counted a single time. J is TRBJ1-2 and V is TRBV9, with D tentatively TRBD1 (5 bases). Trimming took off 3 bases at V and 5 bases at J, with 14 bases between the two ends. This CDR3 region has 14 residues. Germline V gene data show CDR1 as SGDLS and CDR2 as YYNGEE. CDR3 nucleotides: TGTGCCAGCAGCGCAGACCAGGGAGGGTATGGCTACACCTTC. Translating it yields CASSADQGGYGYTF. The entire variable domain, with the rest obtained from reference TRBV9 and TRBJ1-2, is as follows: DSGVTQTPKHLITATGQRVTLRCSPRSGDLSVYWYQQSLDQGLQFLIQYYNGEERAKGNILERFSAQQFPDLHSELNLSSLELGDSALYFCASSADQGGYGYTFGSGTRLTVV.

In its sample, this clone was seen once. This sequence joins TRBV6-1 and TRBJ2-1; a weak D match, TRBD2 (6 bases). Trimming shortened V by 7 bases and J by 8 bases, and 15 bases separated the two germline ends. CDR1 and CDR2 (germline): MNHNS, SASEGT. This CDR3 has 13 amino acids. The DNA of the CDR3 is TGTGCCAGCATCGGAGGGCGAGGGTATGAGCAGTTCTTC. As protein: CASIGGRGYEQFF.

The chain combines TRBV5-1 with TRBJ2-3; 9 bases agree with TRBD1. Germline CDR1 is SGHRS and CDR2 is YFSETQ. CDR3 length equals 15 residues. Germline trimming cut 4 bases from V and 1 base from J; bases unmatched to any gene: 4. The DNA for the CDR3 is TGCGCCAGCAGCACCCGGACAGGGGGCACAGATACGCAGTATTTT. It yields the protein CASSTRTGGTDTQYF.

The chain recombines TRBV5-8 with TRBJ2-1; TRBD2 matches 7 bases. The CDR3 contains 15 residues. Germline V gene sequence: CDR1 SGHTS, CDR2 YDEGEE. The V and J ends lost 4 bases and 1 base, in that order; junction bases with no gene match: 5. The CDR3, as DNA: TGTGCCAGCAGCGTAGCGGGTTATTCCTACAATGAGCAGTTCTTC. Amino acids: CASSVAGYSYNEQFF.

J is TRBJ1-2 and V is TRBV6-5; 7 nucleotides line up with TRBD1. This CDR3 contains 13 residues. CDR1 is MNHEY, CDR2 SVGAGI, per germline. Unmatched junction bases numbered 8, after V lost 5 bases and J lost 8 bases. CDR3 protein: CASSQTGTSGYTF. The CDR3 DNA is TGTGCCAGCAGTCAGACAGGGACGTCCGGCTACACCTTC.

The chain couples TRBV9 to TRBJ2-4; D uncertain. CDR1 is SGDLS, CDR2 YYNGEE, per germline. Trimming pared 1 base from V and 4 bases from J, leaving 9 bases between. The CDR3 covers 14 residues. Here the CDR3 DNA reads TGTGCCAGCAGCGTAAATGCAGGTAAAAACATTCAGTACTTC. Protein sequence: CASSVNAGKNIQYF.

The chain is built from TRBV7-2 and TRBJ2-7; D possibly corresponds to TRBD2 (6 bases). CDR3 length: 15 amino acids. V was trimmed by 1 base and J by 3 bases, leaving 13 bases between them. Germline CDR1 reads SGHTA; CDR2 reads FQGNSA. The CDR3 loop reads CASSLEGGTRYEQYF. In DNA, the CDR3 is TGTGCCAGCAGCTTAGAAGGCGGGACCCGCTACGAGCAGTACTTC. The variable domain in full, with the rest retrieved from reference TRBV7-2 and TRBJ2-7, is GAGVSQSPSNKVTEKGKDVELRCDPISGHTALYWYRQSLGQGLEFLIYFQGNSAPDKSGLPSDRFSAERTGGSVSTLTIQRTQQEDSAVYLCASSLEGGTRYEQYFGPGTRLTVT.

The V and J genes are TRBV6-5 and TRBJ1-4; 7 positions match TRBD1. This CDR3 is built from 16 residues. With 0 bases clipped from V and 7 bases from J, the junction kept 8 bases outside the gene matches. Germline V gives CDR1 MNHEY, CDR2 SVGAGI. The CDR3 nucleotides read TGTGCCAGCAGTTACTCGATAGGGACAGTGGGTGAAAAACTGTTTTTT. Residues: CASSYSIGTVGEKLFF.

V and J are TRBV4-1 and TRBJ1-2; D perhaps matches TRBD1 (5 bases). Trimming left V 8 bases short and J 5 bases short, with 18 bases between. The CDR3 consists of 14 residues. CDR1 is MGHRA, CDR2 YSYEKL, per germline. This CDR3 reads CASSKPGTDYGYTF. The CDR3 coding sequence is TGCGCCAGCTCAAAGCCCGGGACTGATTATGGCTACACCTTC.

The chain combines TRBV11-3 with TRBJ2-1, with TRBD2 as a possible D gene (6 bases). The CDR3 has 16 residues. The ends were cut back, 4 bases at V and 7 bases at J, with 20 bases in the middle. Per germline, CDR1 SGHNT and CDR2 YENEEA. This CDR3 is CASSSGRRGSWNEQFF. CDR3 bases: TGTGCCAGCAGCTCGGGACGGCGGGGTTCGTGGAATGAGCAGTTCTTC.

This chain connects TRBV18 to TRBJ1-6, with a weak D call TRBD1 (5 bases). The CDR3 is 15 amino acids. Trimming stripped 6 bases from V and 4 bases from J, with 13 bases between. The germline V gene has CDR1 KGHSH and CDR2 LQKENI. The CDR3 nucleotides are TGTGCCAGCTCGTCCCTACAGGCATATAATTCACCCCTCCACTTT. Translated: CASSSLQAYNSPLHF.

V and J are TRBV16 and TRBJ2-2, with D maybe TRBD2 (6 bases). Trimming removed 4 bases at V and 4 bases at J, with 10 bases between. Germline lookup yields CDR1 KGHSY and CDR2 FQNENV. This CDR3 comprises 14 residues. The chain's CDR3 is CASSLGLSTGELFF. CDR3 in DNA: TGTGCCAGCAGCCTGGGACTGTCCACCGGGGAGCTGTTTTTT.

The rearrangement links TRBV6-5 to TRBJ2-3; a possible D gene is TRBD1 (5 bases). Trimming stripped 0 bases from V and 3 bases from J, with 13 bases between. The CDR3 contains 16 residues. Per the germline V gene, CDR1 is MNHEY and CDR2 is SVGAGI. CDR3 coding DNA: TGTGCCAGCAGTTACTCGAACAGGCTCGGAACAGATACGCAGTATTTT. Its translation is CASSYSNRLGTDTQYF.

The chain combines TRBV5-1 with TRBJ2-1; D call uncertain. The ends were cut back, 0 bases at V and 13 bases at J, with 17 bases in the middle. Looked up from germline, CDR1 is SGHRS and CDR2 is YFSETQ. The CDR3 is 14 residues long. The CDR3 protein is CASSLVPESSRQFF. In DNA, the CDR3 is TGCGCCAGCAGCTTGGTACCGGAGTCTAGTCGCCAGTTCTTC.

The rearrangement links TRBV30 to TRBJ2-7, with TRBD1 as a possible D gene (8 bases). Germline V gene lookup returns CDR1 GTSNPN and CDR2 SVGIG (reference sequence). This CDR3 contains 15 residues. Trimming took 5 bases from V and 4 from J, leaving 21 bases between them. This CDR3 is CAWGTGQGGLYEQYF. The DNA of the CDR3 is TGTGCCTGGGGGACCGGACAGGGAGGGCTTTACGAGCAGTACTTC.

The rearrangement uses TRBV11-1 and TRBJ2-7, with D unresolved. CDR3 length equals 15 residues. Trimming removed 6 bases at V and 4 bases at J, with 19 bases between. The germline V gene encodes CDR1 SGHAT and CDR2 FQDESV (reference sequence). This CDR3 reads CASSYLPTPIYEQYV. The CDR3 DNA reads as TGTGCCAGCAGTTATCTCCCGACACCTATATACGAGCAGTACGTC.

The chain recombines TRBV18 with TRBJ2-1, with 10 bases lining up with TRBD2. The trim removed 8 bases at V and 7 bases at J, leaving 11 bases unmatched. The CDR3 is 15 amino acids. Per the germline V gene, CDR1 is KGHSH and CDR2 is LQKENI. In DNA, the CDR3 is TGTGCCAGCGGACCTCTAGCGGGGGTTGGGAATGAGCAGTTCTTC. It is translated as CASGPLAGVGNEQFF.

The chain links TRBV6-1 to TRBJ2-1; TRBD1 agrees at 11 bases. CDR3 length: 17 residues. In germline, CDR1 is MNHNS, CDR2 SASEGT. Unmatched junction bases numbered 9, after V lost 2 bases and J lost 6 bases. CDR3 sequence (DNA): TGTGCCAGCAGTGAACGGGGGGACAGGGGGTACCTCAATGAGCAGTTCTTC. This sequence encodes CASSERGDRGYLNEQFF.

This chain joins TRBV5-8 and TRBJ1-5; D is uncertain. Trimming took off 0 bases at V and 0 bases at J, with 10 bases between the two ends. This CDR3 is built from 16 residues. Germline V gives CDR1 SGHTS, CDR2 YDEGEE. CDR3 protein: CASSLGAVYSNQPQHF. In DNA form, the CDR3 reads TGTGCCAGCAGCTTGGGGGCAGTGTATAGCAATCAGCCCCAGCATTTT.

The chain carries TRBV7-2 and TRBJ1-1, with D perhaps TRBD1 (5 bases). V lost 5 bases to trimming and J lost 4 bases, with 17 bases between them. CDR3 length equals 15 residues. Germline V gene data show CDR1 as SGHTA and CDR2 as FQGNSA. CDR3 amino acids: CASSPDPSRGTEAFF. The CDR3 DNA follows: TGTGCCAGCAGCCCCGACCCCTCTAGGGGCACTGAAGCTTTCTTT.

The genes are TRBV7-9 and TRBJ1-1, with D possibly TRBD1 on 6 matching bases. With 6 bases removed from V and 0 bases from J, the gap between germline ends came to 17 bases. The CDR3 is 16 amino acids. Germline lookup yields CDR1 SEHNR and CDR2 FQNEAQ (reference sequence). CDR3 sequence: CASRSGGAGMNTEAFF. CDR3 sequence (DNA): TGTGCCAGCAGGTCGGGGGGGGCAGGGATGAACACTGAAGCTTTCTTT.

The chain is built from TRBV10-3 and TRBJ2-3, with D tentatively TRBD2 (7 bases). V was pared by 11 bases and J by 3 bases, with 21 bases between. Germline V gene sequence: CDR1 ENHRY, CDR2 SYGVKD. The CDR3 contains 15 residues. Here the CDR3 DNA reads TGTGCCGTAGCCCTAGCGGAGGGGGTAACAGATACGCAGTATTTT. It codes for CAVALAEGVTDTQYF.

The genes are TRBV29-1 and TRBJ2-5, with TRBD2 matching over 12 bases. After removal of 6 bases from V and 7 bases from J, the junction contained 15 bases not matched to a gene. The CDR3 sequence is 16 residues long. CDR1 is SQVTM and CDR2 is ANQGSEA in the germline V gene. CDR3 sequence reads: CSVGGGLAGSRGTQYF. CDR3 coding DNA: TGCAGCGTGGGTGGGGGACTAGCGGGCTCCCGAGGGACCCAGTACTTC.

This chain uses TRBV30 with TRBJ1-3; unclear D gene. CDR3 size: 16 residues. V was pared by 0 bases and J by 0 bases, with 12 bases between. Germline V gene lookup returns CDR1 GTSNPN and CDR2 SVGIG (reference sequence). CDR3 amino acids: CAWSVGILSSGNTIYF. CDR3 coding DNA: TGTGCCTGGAGTGTGGGCATCCTGAGCTCTGGAAACACCATATATTTT.

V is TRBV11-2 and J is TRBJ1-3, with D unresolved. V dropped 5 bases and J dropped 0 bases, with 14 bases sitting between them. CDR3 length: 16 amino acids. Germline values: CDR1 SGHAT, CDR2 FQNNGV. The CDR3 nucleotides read TGTGCCAGCAGCCAATCCACGAGGAACTCTGGAAACACCATATATTTT. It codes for CASSQSTRNSGNTIYF.

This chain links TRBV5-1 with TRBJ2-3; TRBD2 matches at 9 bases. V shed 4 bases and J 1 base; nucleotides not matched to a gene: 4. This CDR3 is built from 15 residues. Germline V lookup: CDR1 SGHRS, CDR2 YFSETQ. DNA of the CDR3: TGCGCCAGCAGCGTCCGCGGGAGGGGCACAGATACGCAGTATTTT. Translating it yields CASSVRGRGTDTQYF.

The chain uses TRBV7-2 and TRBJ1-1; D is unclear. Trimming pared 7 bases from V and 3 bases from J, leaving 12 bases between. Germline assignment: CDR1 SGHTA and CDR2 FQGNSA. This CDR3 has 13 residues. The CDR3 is CASNVGGHTEAFF. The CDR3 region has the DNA TGTGCCAGCAACGTGGGAGGGCACACTGAAGCTTTCTTT. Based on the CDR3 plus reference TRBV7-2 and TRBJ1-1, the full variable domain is GAGVSQSPSNKVTEKGKDVELRCDPISGHTALYWYRQSLGQGLEFLIYFQGNSAPDKSGLPSDRFSAERTGGSVSTLTIQRTQQEDSAVYLCASNVGGHTEAFFGQGTRLTVV.

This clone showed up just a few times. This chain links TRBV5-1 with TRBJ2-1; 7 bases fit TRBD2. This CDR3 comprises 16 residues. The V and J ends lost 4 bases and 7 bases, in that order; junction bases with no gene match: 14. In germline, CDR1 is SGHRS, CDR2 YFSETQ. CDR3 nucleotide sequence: TGCGCCAGCAGCCAGAGCATGGCAACTAGCGCTAATGAGCAGTTCTTC. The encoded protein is CASSQSMATSANEQFF.

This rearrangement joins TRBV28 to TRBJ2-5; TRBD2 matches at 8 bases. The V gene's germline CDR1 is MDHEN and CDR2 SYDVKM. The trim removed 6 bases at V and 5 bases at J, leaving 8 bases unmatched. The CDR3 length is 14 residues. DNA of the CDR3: TGTGCCAGCAGCTCGGGGGGGCCTGGGGAGACCCAGTACTTC. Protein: CASSSGGPGETQYF.